These 21 T cell receptor beta chains were all obtained from the same sample, sequenced in a study of T cell responses to AZD1222 COVID-19 vaccine. Some clones are missing from TCRdb's copy, which holds only in-frame ones; the method was immunoSEQ multiplex PCR. There are roughly 140,000 clones in the sample; approximately 92% occur only once, and under 4% lies in the top ten. The source material was peripheral blood, sampled 28 days after the second AZD1222 dose. The source is an adult who received the AZD1222 COVID-19 vaccine.

In nucleotides, the CDR3 is TGTGCCACCAGTGCCCTAATTCTAACAGGGCACTATAATTCACCCCTCCACTTT. Translating it yields CATSALILTGHYNSPLHF. The J gene is TRBJ1-6, the V gene TRBV24-1, with D maybe TRBD1 (6 bases). Per the germline V gene, CDR1 is KGHDR and CDR2 is SFDVKD. The CDR3 totals 18 residues. V was shortened by 5 bases and J by 3 bases, with 19 bases between the two germline ends.

The V call is TRBV19, the J call TRBJ1-5; 8 bases are a match to TRBD1. V dropped 6 bases and J dropped 2; count of bases not matched to a gene: 9. This CDR3 is 16 amino acids long. From germline, CDR1 is LNHDA and CDR2 SQIVND (reference sequence). CDR3 DNA: TGTGCCAGTAGCAATCACCAGGGGGCTGGCAATCAGCCCCAGCATTTT. Its protein product is CASSNHQGAGNQPQHF. Variable domain in full (rest from reference TRBV19 and TRBJ1-5): DGGITQSPKYLFRKEGQNVTLSCEQNLNHDAMYWYRQDPGQGLRLIYYSQIVNDFQKGDIAEGYSVSREKKESFPLTVTSAQKNPTAFYLCASSNHQGAGNQPQHFGDGTRLSIL.

The genes are TRBV20-1 and TRBJ2-1; 9 bases are a match to TRBD2. Per germline, CDR1 DFQATT and CDR2 SNEGSKA (reference sequence). The trim removed 3 bases at V and 4 bases at J, leaving 10 bases unmatched. The CDR3 has 16 amino acids. The CDR3 DNA sequence: TGCAGTGCTAGTGCTACTAGCGGGTTTGTTTACAATGAGCAGTTCTTC. Its protein product is CSASATSGFVYNEQFF.

This clone showed up just once. V and J are TRBV3-1 (or the pseudogene TRBV3-2) and TRBJ2-1; 7 bases fit TRBD1. The CDR3 is 16 residues long. CDR1 and CDR2 (germline): LGHDT, YNNKEL (reference sequence). Germline trimming cut 4 bases from V and 3 bases from J; bases unmatched to any gene: 9. Here the CDR3 DNA reads TGTGCCAGCAGCCCCGGGGAAGGGGGCTTCTACAATGAGCAGTTCTTC. Its translation: CASSPGEGGFYNEQFF.

This clone is a singleton in its sample. The rearrangement links TRBV7-2 to TRBJ2-2; possible D gene TRBD2, 6 bases. The V end was cut by 4 bases, the J end by 7 bases, with 16 bases between. Germline CDR1 and CDR2: SGHTA and FQGNSA. The CDR3 contains 15 residues. This CDR3 is CASSWGLPWGGELFF. The CDR3 coding sequence is TGTGCCAGCAGCTGGGGACTCCCGTGGGGCGGGGAGCTGTTTTTT.

This clone has just one count. This chain uses TRBV6-1 with TRBJ1-1, with D tentatively TRBD1 (5 bases). Trimming pared 4 bases from V and 5 bases from J, leaving 17 bases between. Germline CDR1 and CDR2: MNHNS and SASEGT. CDR3 length: 15 residues. The DNA of the CDR3 is TGTGCCAGCAGTGGACAGCCTGCGGGGTGGACTGAAGCTTTCTTT. This codes for CASSGQPAGWTEAFF.

The rearrangement uses TRBV30 and TRBJ1-3; tentatively, D is TRBD1 (5 bases). The germline V gene encodes CDR1 GTSNPN and CDR2 SVGIG (reference sequence). The CDR3 extends over 16 amino acids. V was pared by 2 bases and J by 3 bases, with 17 bases between. CDR3 sequence: CAWSLGAGRFGNTIYF. The CDR3 nucleotides read TGTGCCTGGAGTTTAGGGGCGGGACGATTTGGAAACACCATATATTTT.

The V and J genes are TRBV7-2 and TRBJ2-2; a possible D gene is TRBD1 (6 bases). This CDR3 is 16 amino acids long. The V gene lost 3 bases and the J gene lost 2 bases, with 13 bases spanning the gap. Germline-derived CDR1 and CDR2 are SGHTA and FQGNSA. In DNA form, the CDR3 reads TGTGCCAGCAGCTTGCGGCAGGGACATAACACCGGGGAGCTGTTTTTT. Protein: CASSLRQGHNTGELFF.

The chain combines TRBV19 with TRBJ2-5; D not resolved. CDR3 length: 13 residues. V dropped 0 bases and J dropped 1 base, with 3 bases sitting between them. Germline V lookup: CDR1 LNHDA, CDR2 SQIVND (reference sequence). Written as DNA, the CDR3 is TGTGCCAGTAGTATAGACGGCCAAGAGACCCAGTACTTC. Translated: CASSIDGQETQYF.

The V gene is TRBV7-9, the J gene TRBJ1-2; TRBD1 is a possible D gene (5 bases). CDR3 size: 12 residues. Germline V CDR1 and CDR2: SEHNR, FQNEAQ (reference sequence). The V end was cut by 1 base, the J end by 6 bases, with 6 bases between. The CDR3 DNA reads TGTGCCAGCAGCTTAGAAGGGGATGGCTACACCTTC. Residues: CASSLEGDGYTF.

The genes are TRBV5-4 and TRBJ2-1, with 7 bases identical to TRBD2. The length of the CDR3 is 13 residues. Germline CDR1 is SGHNT and CDR2 is YYREEE (reference sequence). Trimming took 4 bases from V and 8 from J; bases not matched to a gene: 6. Here the CDR3 reads CASSPERGDEQFF. CDR3 DNA: TGTGCCAGCAGCCCTGAACGGGGGGATGAGCAGTTCTTC.

This clone was found once. V is TRBV7-9 and J is TRBJ2-2; 8 nucleotides agree with TRBD1. J lost 5 bases, V lost 8 bases, and 4 bases had no gene match. The CDR3 consists of 13 residues. Germline values: CDR1 SEHNR, CDR2 FQNEAQ (reference sequence). CDR3 nucleotide sequence: TGTGCCAGCTCCGACAGGGGAACCGGGGAGCTGTTTTTT. Its translation is CASSDRGTGELFF.

The chain couples TRBV4-1 to TRBJ2-7; TRBD1 matches 8 bases. The CDR3 runs 14 residues. After removal of 3 bases from V and 4 bases from J, the junction contained 5 bases not matched to a gene. Germline V gene lookup returns CDR1 MGHRA and CDR2 YSYEKL. The DNA of the CDR3 is TGCGCCAGCAGCCAGACAGGGGAAGGGTACGAGCAGTACTTC. This sequence encodes CASSQTGEGYEQYF.

This clone was observed a handful of times. V is TRBV27 and J is TRBJ1-3; the D is unclear. Germline V gives CDR1 MNHEY, CDR2 SMNVEV (reference sequence). V was trimmed by 5 bases and J by 0 bases, leaving 5 bases between them. The CDR3 consists of 13 residues. DNA of the CDR3: TGTGCCAGCAGTCCCATCTCTGGAAACACCATATATTTT. This gives the protein CASSPISGNTIYF.

This chain joins TRBV29-1 and TRBJ1-2; the D gene is possibly TRBD1 (6 bases). Germline V gene data show CDR1 as SQVTM and CDR2 as ANQGSEA. V lost 3 bases and J lost 14, with 22 bases in between. The CDR3 is 13 amino acids. CDR3 residues: CSVDATEGGGRTF. CDR3 DNA: TGCAGCGTTGACGCGACAGAAGGAGGGGGGCGAACCTTC.

This CDR3 reads CASSSNRSGNEKLFF. CDR3 nucleotide sequence: TGTGCCAGCAGCAGCAACAGATCAGGCAATGAAAAACTGTTTTTT. The V call is TRBV21-1, the J call TRBJ1-4; the DNA was not compared with TRBD1, the D call given in the table. TRBV21-1 is described as a pseudogene. This CDR3 region has 15 residues.

This chain uses TRBV12-3 or TRBV12-4 with TRBJ2-7; tentative D call: TRBD2 (5 bases). Deletions cut 9 bases from V and 2 bases from J, with 14 bases between. The CDR3 runs to 13 residues. CDR3 amino acids: CARDSHRTYEQYF. The CDR3 nucleotides are TGTGCCAGGGACTCTCACCGGACCTACGAGCAGTACTTC.

The DNA for the CDR3 is TGTGCTAGTGGTTTGGATGGGACACCTAAAGCTTTCTTT. Protein sequence: CASGLDGTPKAFF. The chain couples TRBV12-5 to TRBJ1-1; possible D gene TRBD1, 6 bases. This CDR3 is built from 13 residues. V lost 1 base to trimming and J lost 9 bases, with 12 bases between them. Germline lookup yields CDR1 LGHNT and CDR2 FRNRAP.

The V gene is TRBV5-1, the J gene TRBJ1-4; a possible D gene is TRBD1 (5 bases). The V end lost 4 bases, the J end lost 0 bases, and 13 bases lay between the germline ends. Germline V CDR1 and CDR2: SGHRS, YFSETQ. The CDR3 contains 16 residues. Written as DNA, the CDR3 is TGCGCCAGCAGCATGGGGGATAGGACAACTAATGAAAAACTGTTTTTT. This sequence encodes CASSMGDRTTNEKLFF.

This clone was seen a few times. The V gene is TRBV6-5, the J gene TRBJ2-1; a weak D match, TRBD2 (5 bases). Germline V gene sequence: CDR1 MNHEY, CDR2 SVGAGI. V was trimmed by 2 bases and J by 9 bases, leaving 8 bases between them. The CDR3 loop spans 12 amino acids. The DNA for the CDR3 is TGTGCCAGCAGTTACACTGGGAGTGAGCAGTTCTTC. Its protein is CASSYTGSEQFF.

This chain connects TRBV7-2 to TRBJ1-5, with 10 bases lining up with TRBD1. Per germline, CDR1 SGHTA and CDR2 FQGNSA. The CDR3 length is 15 residues. V shed 6 bases and J 10 bases; nucleotides not matched to a gene: 12. The DNA of the CDR3 is TGTGCCAGCAGTTTGCCCGGGACAGGGGCCAATCCCCAGCATTTT. This sequence encodes CASSLPGTGANPQHF.